Sequencing of this T cell receptor beta chain was carried out in a study of neurological immune-mediated disorders. Germline V CDR1 and CDR2: SGHVS, FQNEAQ. This CDR3 is 15 amino acids long. Trimming shortened V by 2 bases and J by 11 bases, and 16 bases separated the two germline ends. This clonotype has a count of ten or more. MiXCR, applied by TCRdb to the 5' RACE reads, yields one record per CDR3 protein. The sample holds more than 40,000 distinct CDR3 sequences; roughly 3% are singletons and the top ten take approximately 15%. The chain combines TRBV7-8 with TRBJ2-6, with D maybe TRBD1 (5 bases). The material sequenced was PBMCs. The TCR originated in a woman in her forties or fifties with multiple sclerosis. DNA for the CDR3: TGTGCCAGCAGCTTATCATCTAGACAGTATGACGTCCTGACTTTC. This sequence encodes CASSLSSRQYDVLTF.